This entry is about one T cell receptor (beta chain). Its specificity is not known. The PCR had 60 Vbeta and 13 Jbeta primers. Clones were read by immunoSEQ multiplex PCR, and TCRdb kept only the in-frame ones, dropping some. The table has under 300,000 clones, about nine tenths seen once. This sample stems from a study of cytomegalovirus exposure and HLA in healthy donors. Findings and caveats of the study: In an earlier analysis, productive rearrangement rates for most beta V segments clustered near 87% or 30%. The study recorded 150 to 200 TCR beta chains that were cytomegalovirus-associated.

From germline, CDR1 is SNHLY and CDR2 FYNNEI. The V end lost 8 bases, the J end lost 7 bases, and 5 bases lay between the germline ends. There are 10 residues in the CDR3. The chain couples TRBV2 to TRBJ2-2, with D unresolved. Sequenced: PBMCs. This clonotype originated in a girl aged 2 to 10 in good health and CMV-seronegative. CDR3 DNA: TGTGCCAGCGGCATCGGGGAGCTGTTTTTT. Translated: CASGIGELFF. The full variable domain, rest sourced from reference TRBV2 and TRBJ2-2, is EPEVTQTPSHQVTQMGQEVILRCVPISNHLYFYWYRQILGQKVEFLVSFYNNEISEKSEIFDDQFSVERPDGSNFTLKIRSTKLEDSAMYFCASGIGELFFGEGSRLTVL.